The 27 T cell receptor beta chains below were found in one sample sequenced in a study of blood T cell repertoires in COVID-19. The assay was immunoSEQ multiplex PCR, and TCRdb's table has in-frame clones only and misses some. The sample has roughly 220,000 clones; around 86% are singletons. The sample comprised PBMCs or T cells enriched from blood (not recorded which). Receptor source: a woman aged 40 to 50 with acute COVID-19.

J is TRBJ1-2 and V is TRBV6-5; 8 positions agree with TRBD1. Germline loops: CDR1 MNHEY, CDR2 SVGAGI. The V gene end was trimmed by 6 bases and the J gene end by 4 bases; junction bases not matched to a gene: 4. The length of the CDR3 is 13 residues. CDR3 sequence (DNA): TGTGCCAGCAGCCCCGGGACAGGCTATGGCTACACCTTC. Protein sequence: CASSPGTGYGYTF.

The CDR3 bases are TGTGCCAGCAGCCGACGGACAGTGATCGGAAACAATGAGCAGTTCTTC. Its protein is CASSRRTVIGNNEQFF. The chain joins TRBV14 to TRBJ2-1; maybe TRBD1 (6 bases). Germline V gene sequence: CDR1 SGHDN, CDR2 FVKESK. Deletions cut 4 bases from V and 5 bases from J, with 18 bases between. CDR3 length equals 16 residues.

This clone was seen a handful of times. CDR3 DNA: TGTGCCAGCAGCTTGCCGCAGTCAGGCTACGAGCAGTACTTC. Its protein product is CASSLPQSGYEQYF. V gene TRBV7-9 combines with J gene TRBJ2-7; unclear D gene. CDR1 and CDR2 from the germline V gene are SEHNR and FQNEAQ (reference sequence). There are 14 residues in the CDR3. The V end was cut by 3 bases, the J end by 3 bases, with 12 bases between.

The gene calls are TRBV9 and TRBJ2-1, with D possibly matching TRBD2 (5 bases). The CDR3 extends over 19 amino acids. Between the trimmed V and J ends, which lost 0 bases and 9 bases, there was a span of 28 bases. The germline V gene has CDR1 SGDLS and CDR2 YYNGEE. The CDR3 DNA reads TGTGCCAGCAGCGTAGACCGGGGATTGGCCCGACCGAGCTTCGGTGAGCAGTTCTTC. This translates into CASSVDRGLARPSFGEQFF.

V and J are TRBV28 and TRBJ2-7, with TRBD2 matching over 13 bases. V trimming: 6 bases; J trimming: 4 bases; junction bases outside the gene matches: 6. The CDR3 is made up of 15 amino acids. Germline assignment: CDR1 MDHEN and CDR2 SYDVKM. Written as DNA, the CDR3 is TGTGCCAGCAGCCCGGGGACTAGCGGGAATTACGAGCAGTACTTC. Protein: CASSPGTSGNYEQYF.

This clone has just one count. The chain combines TRBV5-4 with TRBJ1-2, with D maybe TRBD1 (6 bases). V shed 2 bases and J shed 5 bases, with 16 bases lying between them. There are 15 residues in the CDR3. Germline V gene data show CDR1 as SGHNT and CDR2 as YYREEE (reference sequence). The CDR3 here is CASSLMDSFLYGYTF. CDR3 sequence (DNA): TGTGCCAGCAGCTTAATGGACAGCTTTCTTTATGGCTACACCTTC. Using reference TRBV5-4 and TRBJ1-2 for the parts outside the CDR3, the full variable domain is ETGVTQSPTHLIKTRGQQVTLRCSSQSGHNTVSWYQQALGQGPQFIFQYYREEENGRGNFPPRFSGLQFPNYSSELNVNALELDDSALYLCASSLMDSFLYGYTFGSGTRLTVV.

About this clone itself: This specimen includes other DNA sequences encoding the same CDR3. The rearrangement uses TRBV28 and TRBJ1-5, with 8 bases that match TRBD1. V dropped 6 bases and J dropped 5; count of bases not matched to a gene: 9. Germline-derived CDR1 and CDR2 are MDHEN and SYDVKM. This CDR3 contains 15 residues. The DNA for the CDR3 is TGTGCCAGCAGCTCCCCCACAGGGGGGGATCAGCCCCAGCATTTT. It encodes CASSSPTGGDQPQHF.

This chain connects TRBV12-3 or TRBV12-4 to TRBJ2-7; TRBD2 is a possible D gene (6 bases). CDR3 size: 12 residues. V was shortened by 6 bases and J by 10 bases, with 16 bases between the two germline ends. The CDR3 DNA reads TGTGCCAGCAGGGGGGGAGGCGGCCCCCAGTACTTC. Protein sequence: CASRGGGGPQYF.

This clone appeared once. The chain recombines TRBV7-9 with TRBJ2-4; D perhaps matches TRBD1 (5 bases). V lost 5 bases, J lost 12 bases, and 23 bases lay in between. Germline V gives CDR1 SEHNR, CDR2 FQNEAQ (reference sequence). The CDR3 has 15 residues. The CDR3 DNA reads as TGTGCCAGCAGCCCCGACAGATGGGAAGGGCGAGATCAGTACTTC. Its translation is CASSPDRWEGRDQYF.

This chain joins TRBV18 and TRBJ2-7, with D possibly being TRBD2 (5 bases). CDR1 is KGHSH, CDR2 LQKENI, per germline. V lost 8 bases and J 6 bases, leaving 20 bases between the germline ends. This CDR3 spans 14 amino acids. CDR3 in amino acids: CASAEVGATGEQYF. As DNA, the CDR3 is TGTGCCAGCGCGGAGGTGGGCGCGACGGGCGAGCAGTACTTC.

This chain joins TRBV19 and TRBJ2-5; a possible D gene is TRBD1 (6 bases). The V gene lost 2 bases and the J gene lost 2 bases, with 12 bases spanning the gap. The CDR3 covers 15 residues. CDR1 LNHDA and CDR2 SQIVND come from the germline V gene (reference sequence). The CDR3 sequence is CASSIQGMAQETQYF. The DNA for the CDR3 is TGTGCCAGTAGTATACAGGGGATGGCACAAGAGACCCAGTACTTC.

The rearrangement uses TRBV4-1 and TRBJ1-1, with TRBD1 as a possible D gene (5 bases). Trimming pared 3 bases from V and 4 bases from J, leaving 9 bases between. The CDR3 runs 13 residues. Germline CDR1 is MGHRA and CDR2 is YSYEKL. CDR3 nucleotide sequence: TGCGCCAGCAGCCACTTGGGGGGCACTGAAGCTTTCTTT. Its translation is CASSHLGGTEAFF.

This sequence joins TRBV28 and TRBJ2-4, with 9 positions matching TRBD1. V shed 11 bases and J 11 bases; nucleotides not matched to a gene: 16. The germline CDR1 and CDR2 sequences are MDHEN and SYDVKM. The CDR3 has 14 residues. The CDR3: CASSPGGTGRVQYF. The CDR3 DNA is TGTGCCTCCTCCCCCGGGGGGACAGGGCGAGTTCAGTACTTC.

This chain joins TRBV28 and TRBJ2-5; D gene unclear. Germline lookup yields CDR1 MDHEN and CDR2 SYDVKM. Trimming took 5 bases from V and 5 from J, leaving 6 bases between them. This CDR3 spans 11 amino acids. Here the CDR3 DNA reads TGTGCCAGCAGTAACTGGGAGACCCAGTACTTC. This gives the protein CASSNWETQYF.

V usage is TRBV11-3 and J usage is TRBJ2-7; maybe TRBD1 (5 bases). Germline V gives CDR1 SGHNT, CDR2 YENEEA. The CDR3 covers 14 residues. V was clipped by 0 bases and J by 4 bases, with 10 bases between them. This chain's CDR3 is CASSLDSSGYEQYF. In DNA form, the CDR3 reads TGTGCCAGCAGCTTAGATTCCTCAGGGTACGAGCAGTACTTC. Complete variable domain (other parts from reference TRBV11-3 and TRBJ2-7): EAGVVQSPRYKIIEKKQPVAFWCNPISGHNTLYWYLQNLGQGPELLIRYENEEAVDDSQLPKDRFSAERLKGVDSTLKIQPAELGDSAVYLCASSLDSSGYEQYFGPGTRLTVT.

The CDR3 loop is CAITEGVAGTDTQYF. The CDR3 nucleotides are TGTGCCATTACTGAGGGCGTAGCCGGCACAGATACGCAGTATTTT. This chain connects TRBV15 to TRBJ2-3; the D gene is possibly TRBD2 (5 bases). The V and J ends lost 10 bases and 1 base respectively, with 18 bases between them. The CDR3 is 15 amino acids. The germline V gene has CDR1 LNHNV and CDR2 YYDKDF (reference sequence).

The chain carries TRBV6-5 and TRBJ2-7; TRBD1 is a possible D gene (6 bases). CDR3 length: 13 amino acids. The V and J ends lost 6 bases and 2 bases respectively, with 11 bases between them. Germline V gene lookup returns CDR1 MNHEY and CDR2 SVGAGI. The CDR3 DNA reads as TGTGCCAGCAGAGGGGACACCACCTACGAGCAGTACTTC. Its translation: CASRGDTTYEQYF.

V usage is TRBV5-1 and J usage is TRBJ2-5, with a possible D match to TRBD2 (6 bases). This CDR3 has 14 amino acids. The ends were cut back, 2 bases at V and 3 bases at J, with 11 bases in the middle. CDR1 and CDR2 from the germline V gene are SGHRS and YFSETQ. The CDR3 here is CASSLLEREETQYF. The CDR3 region has the DNA TGCGCCAGCAGCTTATTGGAGCGGGAAGAGACCCAGTACTTC.

The rearrangement uses TRBV7-7 and TRBJ1-4; possible D gene TRBD1, 5 bases. In germline, CDR1 is SSHAT, CDR2 FNYEAQ (reference sequence). The germline V and J ends were trimmed by 4 bases and 6 bases, with 27 bases remaining between them. This CDR3 contains 19 residues. CDR3 region: CASSSGPGLLRTLDEKLFF. As DNA, the CDR3 is TGTGCCAGCAGCTCCGGGCCGGGACTCCTGAGAACCCTCGATGAAAAACTGTTTTTT.

The CDR3 region has the DNA TGTGCCAGCAGCCGAGGGAGCGGGAGGGTTCCCTACGAGCAGTACTTC. Residues: CASSRGSGRVPYEQYF. The chain couples TRBV3-1 (or the pseudogene TRBV3-2) to TRBJ2-7, with 10 nucleotides matching TRBD2. The germline gives CDR1 LGHDT, CDR2 YNNKEL (reference sequence). The CDR3 runs 16 residues. With 4 bases clipped from V and 2 bases from J, the junction kept 8 bases outside the gene matches.

This chain links TRBV11-2 with TRBJ2-2; 7 positions match TRBD2. Germline values: CDR1 SGHAT, CDR2 FQNNGV. This CDR3 is 15 amino acids long. V gave up 2 bases and J gave up 1 base; unmatched junction bases: 1. The CDR3 DNA reads as TGTGCCAGCAGCTTACCTAGCGGGAACACCGGGGAGCTGTTTTTT. Residues: CASSLPSGNTGELFF.

This clone was counted once. The rearrangement links TRBV7-6 to TRBJ2-7; 8 nucleotides align to TRBD1. The J segment lost 5 bases and the V segment lost 1 base, leaving 4 bases of the junction unmatched. Germline values: CDR1 SGHVS, CDR2 FNYEAQ. The CDR3 runs 14 residues. The CDR3 DNA reads as TGTGCCAGCAGCTTAGAGGTGACAGGGGACGAGCAGTACTTC. Amino acid sequence: CASSLEVTGDEQYF.

The J gene is TRBJ2-1, the V gene TRBV28, with 8 nucleotides matching TRBD2. The CDR3 runs 15 residues. V lost 3 bases, J lost 16 bases, and 17 bases stayed unmatched. CDR1 and CDR2 from the germline V gene are MDHEN and SYDVKM. The CDR3 coding sequence is TGTGCCAGCAGTTTGACTAGCGCGGGACAAGGGGGAGGATTCTTC. It yields the protein CASSLTSAGQGGGFF.

CDR3 nucleotides: TGTGCCAGCAGCAAACCCCTAGCGGTGAACACCGGGGAGCTGTTTTTT. Encoded protein: CASSKPLAVNTGELFF. The chain is built from TRBV21-1 and TRBJ2-2; whether TRBD2, the table's D call, matches the DNA was not checked. TRBV21-1 constitutes a pseudogene. The CDR3 runs 16 residues.

This clone was detected only once. The genes are TRBV27 and TRBJ2-7, with 8 bases identical to TRBD2. CDR3 length: 15 residues. From germline, CDR1 is MNHEY and CDR2 SMNVEV (reference sequence). V dropped 0 bases and J dropped 4; count of bases not matched to a gene: 5. CDR3 coding DNA: TGTGCCAGCAGTTTATCGGCGGGAGGAACTTACGAGCAGTACTTC. This codes for CASSLSAGGTYEQYF.

The chain combines TRBV2 with TRBJ2-7, with D uncertain. Trimming removed 0 bases at V and 3 bases at J, with 12 bases between. CDR3 size: 15 residues. CDR1 SNHLY and CDR2 FYNNEI come from the germline V gene. This CDR3 is CASSEAATAYYEQYF. In DNA form, the CDR3 reads TGTGCCAGCAGTGAAGCTGCAACTGCCTACTACGAGCAGTACTTC.

This chain's CDR3 is CASSRDRTGDREQYF. The CDR3 DNA is TGTGCCAGCAGCCGAGACAGGACAGGGGATAGAGAGCAGTACTTC. The rearrangement links TRBV3-1 (or the pseudogene TRBV3-2) to TRBJ2-7; 9 bases are shared with TRBD1. The CDR3 has 15 amino acids. Germline-derived CDR1 and CDR2 are LGHDT and YNNKEL (reference sequence). V was clipped by 4 bases and J by 7 bases; unmatched bases: 11.